One and the same sample provided the 12 T cell receptor beta chains below, sequenced in a study of T-cell reconstitution after alpha-beta-depleted transplantation in children. Unique molecular identifiers were used in preparing the TCRbeta library. TCRdb reprocessed the PCR reads with MiXCR, giving one entry per CDR3 protein. Here the sample spans hundreds of thousands of distinct CDR3 sequences, around 16% being singletons. The sequenced sample was PBMCs, mostly from graft donor cells, obtained 360 days after TCRalphabeta/CD19-depleted stem cell transplant. The receptor source for this set is a male patient between 2 and 15 years old who had a stem cell transplant for acute lymphoblastic leukemia, so the T cells may come from the graft donor.

The chain is built from TRBV14 and TRBJ2-7; D call uncertain. V was cut by 1 base and J by 2 bases, with 12 bases left in between. CDR3 length: 15 amino acids. The germline V gene encodes CDR1 SGHDN and CDR2 FVKESK. The chain's CDR3 is CASSQALLGAYEQYF. Here the CDR3 DNA reads TGTGCCAGCAGCCAAGCCCTCCTTGGAGCCTACGAGCAGTACTTC.

This clonotype was seen many times. This chain joins TRBV7-2 and TRBJ2-7; no clear D gene. Trimming removed 0 bases at V and 3 bases at J, with 6 bases between. CDR1 is SGHTA, CDR2 FQGNSA, per germline. The CDR3 extends over 13 amino acids. CDR3 protein: CASSLARSYEQYF. CDR3 sequence (DNA): TGTGCCAGCAGCTTAGCGCGCAGCTACGAGCAGTACTTC.

A few counts support this clonotype. This rearrangement joins TRBV10-3 to TRBJ2-5; D tentatively reads TRBD1 or TRBD2 (6 bases each). Trimming cost V 1 base and J 7 bases, with 16 bases left between them. The CDR3 sequence is 15 residues long. The germline CDR1 and CDR2 sequences are ENHRY and SYGVKD. The CDR3 is CAISELEGPRGTQYF. As DNA, the CDR3 is TGTGCCATCAGTGAGTTGGAGGGACCCAGGGGGACCCAGTACTTC.

The chain couples TRBV6-6 to TRBJ2-3, with unresolved D. Germline CDR1 is MNHNY and CDR2 is SVGAGI (reference sequence). With 4 bases removed from V and 4 bases from J, the gap between germline ends came to 9 bases. The length of the CDR3 is 13 residues. The CDR3 region is CASSFPGADTQYF. DNA of the CDR3: TGTGCCAGCAGTTTTCCGGGTGCAGATACGCAGTATTTT.

This clonotype showed up just a few times. The chain joins TRBV29-1 to TRBJ2-7; 9 bases align to TRBD1. Germline assignment: CDR1 SQVTM and CDR2 ANQGSEA. This CDR3 has 14 residues. Trimming cost V 4 bases and J 0 bases; bases outside gene matches: 4. The CDR3 loop is CSVAGTGFSYEQYF. CDR3 bases: TGCAGCGTTGCCGGGACAGGGTTCTCCTACGAGCAGTACTTC.

This clonotype was counted a few times. The genes are TRBV28 and TRBJ2-5; the match to TRBD2 covers 12 bases. The J segment lost 5 bases and the V segment lost 2 bases, leaving 9 bases of the junction unmatched. Germline-derived CDR1 and CDR2 are MDHEN and SYDVKM. CDR3 length equals 17 residues. In DNA, the CDR3 is TGTGCCAGCAGTTTACCCCGTCTAGCGGGAGGGCGCGAGACCCAGTACTTC. Amino acid sequence: CASSLPRLAGGRETQYF.

CDR3 sequence: CASSHWEGLTYEQYF. CDR3 DNA sequence: TGTGCCAGCAGTCACTGGGAGGGCCTTACCTACGAGCAGTACTTC. The chain couples TRBV28 to TRBJ2-7, with 7 nucleotides matching TRBD2. Looked up from germline, CDR1 is MDHEN and CDR2 is SYDVKM. The CDR3 runs to 15 residues. V trimming: 5 bases; J trimming: 2 bases; junction bases outside the gene matches: 9.

This clonotype has more than one count but fewer than ten. The V gene is TRBV20-1, the J gene TRBJ1-6, with 7 nucleotides matching TRBD1. The CDR3 contains 18 residues. Looked up from germline, CDR1 is DFQATT and CDR2 is SNEGSKA (reference sequence). Trimming cost V 0 bases and J 5 bases; bases outside gene matches: 13. The CDR3 sequence is CSARDPLHGTVDNSPLHF. As DNA, the CDR3 is TGCAGTGCTAGAGATCCGTTACACGGGACAGTGGATAATTCACCCCTCCACTTT.

There are a few counts of this clonotype. This sequence joins TRBV14 and TRBJ1-1, with D unresolved. CDR3 length equals 13 residues. Trimming pared 3 bases from V and 0 bases from J, leaving 5 bases between. Germline CDR1 is SGHDN and CDR2 is FVKESK. The CDR3 loop is CASSHGLNTEAFF. CDR3 coding DNA: TGTGCCAGCAGCCATGGACTGAACACTGAAGCTTTCTTT.

The V call is TRBV14, the J call TRBJ1-1; TRBD1 might be the D (6 bases). The CDR3 contains 15 residues. Trimming stripped 4 bases from V and 2 bases from J, with 14 bases between. The germline CDR1 and CDR2 sequences are SGHDN and FVKESK. The CDR3 region has the DNA TGTGCCAGCAGCCTTTGGGACACCCCAAACACTGAAGCTTTCTTT. This codes for CASSLWDTPNTEAFF.

The chain links TRBV6-2 or TRBV6-3 to TRBJ2-1; TRBD2 matches 7 bases. The germline gives CDR1 MNHEY, CDR2 SVGEGT. With V trimmed by 2 bases and J by 4 bases, 11 bases remained unmatched. The CDR3 covers 17 residues. The CDR3 is CASSYPYPSGVYNEQFF. CDR3 sequence (DNA): TGTGCCAGCAGTTACCCCTATCCTAGCGGAGTGTACAATGAGCAGTTCTTC.

This clonotype occurred a few times. The chain employs TRBV6-5 and TRBJ2-3; TRBD2 matches at 9 bases. CDR1 is MNHEY, CDR2 SVGAGI, per germline. The CDR3 has 14 residues. V was pared by 7 bases and J by 2 bases, with 4 bases of the junction left unmatched. For the CDR3, the DNA is TGTGCCAGCACCGCGGGAGGGTCCACAGATACGCAGTATTTT. This codes for CASTAGGSTDTQYF.